This paragraph covers one TCR beta chain sequence. Its recognized antigen is unknown. The record has no base qualities; no much larger clone is one base away. Ficoll-Paque density gradient centrifugation was the method used to isolate PBMCs. The sample was run on an Illumina NovaSeq 6000. Using 5'RACE with constant-segment primers, TCRalpha and TCRbeta cDNA libraries were constructed, with sample barcodes and unique molecular identifiers added in the process. Trizol reagent was used to extract RNA from every sample. Amplification of the libraries took two PCR steps, and the second step added a second sample barcode plus Illumina TruSeq adapters. Sequencing of libraries was performed on an Illumina NovaSeq with 2 x 150 bp paired-end reads. On the authors' methods: The reads were demultiplexed and collapsed into UMI-guided consensus sequences using migec v1.2.7. With mixcr v2.1.11, UMI consensuses were aligned to TRA and TRB V and J templates and assembled into clonotypes. Expanded or contracted clonotypes were those called significant by both edgeR and NoisET, with noise models trained on biological replicates. For edgeR calls, a false discovery rate-adjusted p below 0.01 and a log2 fold-change threshold of 1 were applied. As an exploratory analysis of dynamics, max-normalized trajectories of the 1000 most abundant clonotypes were examined by PCA with hierarchical clustering. Separately sequenced CD4+ and CD8+ repertoires were used to assign a CD4 or CD8 phenotype to each responding clone. TCRdb reran the public reads through fastp at Q25 and MiXCR, keeping productive beta chains. Records with the same CDR3 protein are collapsed into one entry carrying the most frequent genes and DNA. The V and J calls, along with clone size, are taken from TCRdb and not from the paper's own processing. The sample table lists about 430,000 distinct CDR3 sequences, more than 15% of them with a count of one. Jointly, the top ten make up roughly 21% of the sample.

These data are taken from a study of T-cell memory formation after mild COVID-19 (dated by TCRdb to the early 2020s). Regarding the research as a whole: TCR sequence clusters from the two donors were largely donor specific. Longitudinal TCRalpha and TCRbeta repertoire sequencing tracked T-cell clones expanding and contracting after mild COVID-19 in a couple of donors. Two young, previously healthy adult volunteers made up the cohort, one male and one female. The full study reports these points: Some responding clones were detected in pre-infection memory, suggesting pre-existing cross-reactive memory T cells joined the SARS-CoV-2 response. Clones contracting from day 15 to 85 had balanced CD4/CD8 phenotypes, while a second wave expanding from day 15 to 37 was biased towards CD4+. SARS-CoV-2 specificity of the second-wave clones peaking on day 37 was not confirmed. The study covered only two mild cases, and larger cohorts including severe cases with pre-infection samples were considered necessary. Contracting CD4+ clones turned up mainly in the CM and EM memory subsets, whereas EMRA was where CD8+ clones were enriched.

Counted from cysteine to phenylalanine, this CDR3 has 13 amino acids. Only the CDR3 part of the read is kept: 39 bases, read in frame from the first base. The germline ends are 13 bases apart after V is trimmed by 6 bases and J by 5 bases. CDR1 is given as WSHSY and CDR2 as SAAADI, both from the germline V gene. The origin of this receptor is a man younger than 35 who had mild COVID-19 (a few samples of this study predate the infection). The sample titles of this study are shuffled in the database, so cell type and time point are left out; the donor was told from shared clones. The sample taken for sequencing was PBMCs or a T cell subset sorted from them (not recorded which). The chain uses TRBV10-2 and TRBJ2-5; possibly the D gene is TRBD1, per 6 matching bases. The CDR3 reads as follows: CASSLQGWETQYF. The sequenced DNA: TGCGCCAGCAGCTTACAGGGTTGGGAGACCCAGTACTTC.